Described below is a single T cell receptor (beta chain) sequence and its context. Its cognate antigen is unknown. The sample belongs to a study of shared clonotypes between healthy human individuals. Study summary: There were three CD4 naive, three CD4 memory, two CD8 naive and one CD8 memory plates per donor.

The sorted-subset replicate PCRs were given around 200 ng DNA, which is tens of thousands of T cell genomes. Profiling relied on immunoSEQ multiplex PCR, and the TCRdb table lists in-frame clones only, not all of them. The sample comprises roughly 2 million clones, around 96% of which are singletons, and 1% to 1.3% rests with the top ten. Study-level findings and limits: Naive CD4 clonotypes overlapped across a handful of donors at around 5%.

Only CD45RO-negative cells positively selected for CCR7 counted as naive CD8 cells, so terminally differentiated effector memory CD45RA+ cells were excluded. The CDR3 covers 19 residues. Germline V gene lookup returns CDR1 MNHGY and CDR2 SAAAGT. The trim removed 3 bases at V and 0 bases at J, leaving 10 bases unmatched. The chain joins TRBV6-8 to TRBJ2-1; 11 bases align to TRBD2. This TCR was recovered from a man between 18 and 29 years old in good health. The source material was naive CD8+ T cells sorted from blood. The CDR3 nucleotides are TGTGCCAGCAGTTATCGGCGACTAGCGGGGAGGTTCTCCTACAATGAGCAGTTCTTC. Amino acids: CASSYRRLAGRFSYNEQFF.